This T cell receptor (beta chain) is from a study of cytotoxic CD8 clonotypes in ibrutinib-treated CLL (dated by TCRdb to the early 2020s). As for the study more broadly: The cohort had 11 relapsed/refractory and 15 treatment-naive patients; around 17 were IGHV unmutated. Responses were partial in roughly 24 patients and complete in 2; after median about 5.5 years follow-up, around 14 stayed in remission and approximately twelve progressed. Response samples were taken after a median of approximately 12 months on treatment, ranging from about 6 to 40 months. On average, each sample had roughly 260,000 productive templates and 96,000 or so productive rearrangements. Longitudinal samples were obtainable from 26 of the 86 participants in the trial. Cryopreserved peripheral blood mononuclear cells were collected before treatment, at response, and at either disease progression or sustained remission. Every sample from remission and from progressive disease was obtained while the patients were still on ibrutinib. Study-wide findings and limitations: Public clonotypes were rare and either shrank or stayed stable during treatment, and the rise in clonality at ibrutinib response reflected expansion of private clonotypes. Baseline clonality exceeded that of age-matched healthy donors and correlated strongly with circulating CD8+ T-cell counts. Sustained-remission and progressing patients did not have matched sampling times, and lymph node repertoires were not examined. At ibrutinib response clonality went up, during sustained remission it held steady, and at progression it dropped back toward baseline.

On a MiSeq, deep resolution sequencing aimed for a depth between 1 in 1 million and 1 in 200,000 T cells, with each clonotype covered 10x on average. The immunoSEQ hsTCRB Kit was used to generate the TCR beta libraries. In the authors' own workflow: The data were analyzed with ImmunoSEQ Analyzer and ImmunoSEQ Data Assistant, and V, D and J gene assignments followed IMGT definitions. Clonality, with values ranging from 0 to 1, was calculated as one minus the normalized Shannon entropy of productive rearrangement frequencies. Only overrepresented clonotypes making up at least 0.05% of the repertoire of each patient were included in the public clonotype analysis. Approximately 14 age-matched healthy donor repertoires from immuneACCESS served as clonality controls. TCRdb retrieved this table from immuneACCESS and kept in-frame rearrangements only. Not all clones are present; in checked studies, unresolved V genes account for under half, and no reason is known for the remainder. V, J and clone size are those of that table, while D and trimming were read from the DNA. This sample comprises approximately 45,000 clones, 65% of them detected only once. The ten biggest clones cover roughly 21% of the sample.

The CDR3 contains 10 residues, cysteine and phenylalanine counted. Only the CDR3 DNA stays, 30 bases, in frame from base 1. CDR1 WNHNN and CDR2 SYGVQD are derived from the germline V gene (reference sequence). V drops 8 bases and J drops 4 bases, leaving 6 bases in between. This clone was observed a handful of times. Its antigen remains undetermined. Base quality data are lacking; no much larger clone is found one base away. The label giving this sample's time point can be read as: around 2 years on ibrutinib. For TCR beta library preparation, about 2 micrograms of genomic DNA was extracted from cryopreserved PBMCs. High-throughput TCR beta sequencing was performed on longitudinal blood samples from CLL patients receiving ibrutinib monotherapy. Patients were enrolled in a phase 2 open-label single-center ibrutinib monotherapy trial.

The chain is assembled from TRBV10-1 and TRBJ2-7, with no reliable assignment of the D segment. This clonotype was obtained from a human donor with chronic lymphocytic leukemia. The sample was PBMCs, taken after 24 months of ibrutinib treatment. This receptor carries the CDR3 CASVSYEQYF. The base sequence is TGCGCCAGCGTAAGTTACGAGCAGTACTTC.